The clone carrying this T cell receptor beta chain showed up many times. Its antigen remains unidentified. The CDR3 has 16 residues. V was shortened by 1 base and J by 5 bases, with 13 bases between the two germline ends. Germline V gives CDR1 SGHRS, CDR2 YFSETQ. The sample belongs to a study of T-cell reconstitution after alpha-beta-depleted transplantation in children. General study points: One year post-transplant, T-cell counts and diversity were largely derived from T cells produced anew.

Unique molecular identifiers were built into the TCRbeta library. One entry per CDR3 protein, called by TCRdb with MiXCR from the PCR reads. The data hold 330,000 or so distinct CDR3 sequences, with over 7% observed a single time. This clonotype originated in a female patient aged 2 to 10 who had a stem cell transplant for Fanconi anemia, so the T cells may come from the graft donor. This chain links TRBV5-1 with TRBJ1-6; a possible D gene is TRBD1 (5 bases). Source: peripheral blood, taken 360 days after TCRalphabeta/CD19-depleted stem cell transplant. The CDR3 DNA reads as TGCGCCAGCAGCTTGCCTGAGCAGGGTAATAATTCACCCCTCCACTTT. As protein: CASSLPEQGNNSPLHF. The complete variable domain, with remaining parts taken from reference TRBV5-1 and TRBJ1-6, reads KAGVTQTPRYLIKTRGQQVTLSCSPISGHRSVSWYQQTPGQGLQFLFEYFSETQRNKGNFPGRFSGRQFSNSRSEMNVSTLELGDSALYLCASSLPEQGNNSPLHFGNGTRLTVT.